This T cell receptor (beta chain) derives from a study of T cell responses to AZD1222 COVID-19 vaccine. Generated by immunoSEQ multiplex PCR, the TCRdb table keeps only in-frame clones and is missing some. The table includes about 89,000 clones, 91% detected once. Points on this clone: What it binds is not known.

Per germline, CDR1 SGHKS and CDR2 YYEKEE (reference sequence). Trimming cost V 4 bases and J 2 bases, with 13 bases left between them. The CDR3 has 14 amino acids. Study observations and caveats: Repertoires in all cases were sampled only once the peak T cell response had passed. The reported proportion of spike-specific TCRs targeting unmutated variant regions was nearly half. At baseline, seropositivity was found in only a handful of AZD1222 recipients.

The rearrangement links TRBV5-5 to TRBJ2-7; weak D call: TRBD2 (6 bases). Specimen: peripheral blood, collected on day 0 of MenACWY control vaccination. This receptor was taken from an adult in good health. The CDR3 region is CASSVDSGAYEQYF. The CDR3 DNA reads TGTGCCAGCAGCGTAGATTCGGGGGCCTACGAGCAGTACTTC.